This passage covers 16 T cell receptor beta chains from one sample sequenced in a study of blood T cell repertoires in COVID-19. Only in-frame clones appear in the TCRdb table, and some are missing; sequencing was by immunoSEQ multiplex PCR. The profile covers about 280,000 clones, with about four fifths appearing a single time and roughly 10% taken by the ten largest. The sequencing input was peripheral blood. Every receptor here comes from a woman aged 50 to 60 who had recovered from COVID-19.

The V gene is TRBV5-4, the J gene TRBJ1-2; D is ambiguous. The CDR3 runs to 14 residues. Germline CDR1 reads SGHNT; CDR2 reads YYREEE (reference sequence). Trimming stripped 0 bases from V and 5 bases from J, with 11 bases between. In DNA, the CDR3 is TGTGCCAGCAGCTTGGTAGGGCCGGGATATGGCTACACCTTC. This translates into CASSLVGPGYGYTF.

The chain uses TRBV4-3 and TRBJ1-2; tentative D call: TRBD1 (5 bases). This CDR3 spans 15 amino acids. V dropped 4 bases and J dropped 4 bases, with 16 bases sitting between them. CDR1 and CDR2 (germline): LGHNA, YSLEER. The CDR3 coding sequence is TGCGCCAGCAGCCTTGGGGGAGGGCTGAGCTATGGCTACACCTTC. Its translation: CASSLGGGLSYGYTF.

The chain joins TRBV5-1 to TRBJ1-1; 7 positions agree with TRBD1. Germline V gene data show CDR1 as SGHRS and CDR2 as YFSETQ. The trim removed 10 bases at V and 7 bases at J, leaving 16 bases unmatched. There are 14 residues in the CDR3. This chain's CDR3 is CASQRGGYEGEAFF. CDR3 nucleotide sequence: TGCGCCTCCCAAAGAGGGGGCTATGAGGGTGAAGCTTTCTTT.

V usage is TRBV5-1 and J usage is TRBJ1-2; D possibly corresponds to TRBD1 (5 bases). CDR1 and CDR2 (germline): SGHRS, YFSETQ. Trimming left V 2 bases short and J 6 bases short, with 11 bases between. The CDR3 is made up of 13 amino acids. The CDR3 DNA is TGCGCCAGCAGCTTAGGACAAAACAATGGCTACACCTTC. It codes for CASSLGQNNGYTF.

This clone was detected once. The chain links TRBV11-2 to TRBJ2-1; D not resolved. The CDR3 runs 12 residues. Looked up from germline, CDR1 is SGHAT and CDR2 is FQNNGV. Between the trimmed V and J ends, which lost 5 bases and 8 bases, there was a span of 10 bases. This CDR3 reads CASSLGSYEQFF. In DNA, the CDR3 is TGTGCCAGCAGCCTCGGGTCTTATGAGCAGTTCTTC.

This clone was found once. The chain recombines TRBV5-5 with TRBJ2-5; 9 bases are a match to TRBD1. Germline V gives CDR1 SGHKS, CDR2 YYEKEE (reference sequence). This CDR3 spans 14 amino acids. Losses at the gene ends were 5 bases for V and 2 bases for J; bases not matched to a gene: 4. Here the CDR3 DNA reads TGTGCCAGCAGTTACGACAGGGGGCAAGAGACCCAGTACTTC. It specifies CASSYDRGQETQYF.

V gene TRBV19 combines with J gene TRBJ1-5; 8 bases fit TRBD1. The CDR3 contains 16 residues. After removal of 5 bases from V and 11 bases from J, the junction contained 17 bases not matched to a gene. CDR1 LNHDA and CDR2 SQIVND come from the germline V gene (reference sequence). For the CDR3, the DNA is TGTGCCAGTAGTCTCCACAGGACAGGGCGCCAGGTGACCCAGCATTTT. Translation gives CASSLHRTGRQVTQHF.

The CDR3 loop reads CASSSLAVMREQYF. The CDR3 nucleotides are TGTGCCAGCAGCTCTCTAGCGGTGATGAGGGAGCAGTACTTC. The gene calls are TRBV6-5 and TRBJ2-7, with 7 bases matching TRBD2. The length of the CDR3 is 14 residues. CDR1 is MNHEY, CDR2 SVGAGI, per germline. The J segment lost 7 bases and the V segment lost 6 bases, leaving 12 bases of the junction unmatched.

This clone was counted only a few times. The gene calls are TRBV27 and TRBJ2-3; weak D call: TRBD2 (6 bases). V was cut by 5 bases and J by 2 bases, with 11 bases left in between. The germline V gene has CDR1 MNHEY and CDR2 SMNVEV (reference sequence). CDR3 length equals 14 residues. The CDR3 DNA reads TGTGCCAGCAGTCACCGGGGGTTCACAGATACGCAGTATTTT. The encoded protein is CASSHRGFTDTQYF.

The V gene is TRBV27, the J gene TRBJ2-5, with 13 nucleotides matching TRBD2. In germline, CDR1 is MNHEY, CDR2 SMNVEV (reference sequence). Trimming cost V 6 bases and J 4 bases; bases outside gene matches: 26. CDR3 length equals 22 residues. The CDR3 DNA reads as TGTGCCAGCAGCCCAGGGAGACAGGGAAGGACAACTAGCGGGAGGGATGGAGAGACCCAGTACTTC. Amino acid sequence: CASSPGRQGRTTSGRDGETQYF.

This CDR3 is CASRRQGASGANVLTF. DNA of the CDR3: TGTGCCAGCCGTAGACAGGGGGCGTCTGGGGCCAACGTCCTGACTTTC. This chain connects TRBV28 to TRBJ2-6; 10 positions match TRBD1. This CDR3 is 16 amino acids long. Germline-derived CDR1 and CDR2 are MDHEN and SYDVKM. After removal of 8 bases from V and 1 base from J, the junction contained 5 bases not matched to a gene.

The rearrangement uses TRBV9 and TRBJ2-7; 9 bases map to TRBD1. V was clipped by 4 bases and J by 2 bases; unmatched bases: 4. Germline loops: CDR1 SGDLS, CDR2 YYNGEE. The CDR3 consists of 14 residues. The CDR3, as DNA: TGTGCCAGCAGCCGAGGGGACAGGGCCTACGAGCAGTACTTC. It is translated as CASSRGDRAYEQYF.

The CDR3 DNA reads TGCGCCACTAAAAGGCAGGGGTCGGCTGGCTACACCTTC. Its translation: CATKRQGSAGYTF. The rearrangement joins TRBV5-1 to TRBJ1-2, with D possibly being TRBD1 (6 bases). The germline gives CDR1 SGHRS, CDR2 YFSETQ. The CDR3 consists of 13 residues. V gave up 9 bases and J gave up 7 bases, with 19 bases separating them. Variable domain in full (rest from reference TRBV5-1 and TRBJ1-2): KAGVTQTPRYLIKTRGQQVTLSCSPISGHRSVSWYQQTPGQGLQFLFEYFSETQRNKGNFPGRFSGRQFSNSRSEMNVSTLELGDSALYLCATKRQGSAGYTFGSGTRLTVV.

This clone was seen a single time. V usage is TRBV4-2 and J usage is TRBJ2-3; D might be TRBD1 (6 bases). Between the trimmed V and J ends, which lost 8 bases and 2 bases, there was a span of 20 bases. CDR3 length equals 16 residues. CDR1 and CDR2 (germline): LGHNA, YNFKEQ. The CDR3 DNA sequence: TGTGCCAGCGCCCGCCCAAAGGACAGTCCCACAGATACGCAGTATTTT. Its translation: CASARPKDSPTDTQYF.

The chain links TRBV19 to TRBJ2-1; D uncertain. V dropped 3 bases and J dropped 0 bases, with 9 bases sitting between them. Germline loops: CDR1 LNHDA, CDR2 SQIVND (reference sequence). This CDR3 is 15 amino acids long. This chain's CDR3 is CASSISTSSYNEQFF. In nucleotides, the CDR3 is TGTGCCAGTAGTATTTCGACAAGCTCCTACAATGAGCAGTTCTTC.

The rearrangement joins TRBV19 to TRBJ2-2; 9 bases align to TRBD1. CDR1 and CDR2 (germline): LNHDA, SQIVND (reference sequence). J gave up 5 bases and V 10 bases, and 5 bases lay outside the gene matches. This CDR3 is built from 13 residues. CDR3 nucleotides: TGTGCCACCCGGACAGGGGAGACCGGGGAGCTGTTTTTT. Translating it yields CATRTGETGELFF.